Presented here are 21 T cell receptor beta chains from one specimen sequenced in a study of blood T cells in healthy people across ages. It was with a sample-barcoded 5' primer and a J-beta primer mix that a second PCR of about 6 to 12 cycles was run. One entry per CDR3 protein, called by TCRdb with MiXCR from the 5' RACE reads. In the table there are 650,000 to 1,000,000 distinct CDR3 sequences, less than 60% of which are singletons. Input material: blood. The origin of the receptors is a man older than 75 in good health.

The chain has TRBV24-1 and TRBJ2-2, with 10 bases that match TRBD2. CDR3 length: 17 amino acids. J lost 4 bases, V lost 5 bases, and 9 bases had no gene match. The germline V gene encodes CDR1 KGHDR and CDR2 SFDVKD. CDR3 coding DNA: TGTGCCACCAGTGGATTAGCGGGAGGCTTCGGCACCGGGGAGCTGTTTTTT. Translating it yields CATSGLAGGFGTGELFF.

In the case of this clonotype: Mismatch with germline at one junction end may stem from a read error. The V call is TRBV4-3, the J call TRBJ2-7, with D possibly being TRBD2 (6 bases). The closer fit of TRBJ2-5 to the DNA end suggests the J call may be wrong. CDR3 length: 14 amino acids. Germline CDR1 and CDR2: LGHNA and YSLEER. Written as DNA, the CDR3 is TGCGCCGGCAGCCAAGACACTAGCAAGGAGACCCAGTACTTC. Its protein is CAGSQDTSKETQYF.

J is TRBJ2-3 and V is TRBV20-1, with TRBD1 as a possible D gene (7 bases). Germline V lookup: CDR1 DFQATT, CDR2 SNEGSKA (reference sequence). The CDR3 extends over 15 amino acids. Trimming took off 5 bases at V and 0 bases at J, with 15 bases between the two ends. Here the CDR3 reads CSARGTAASTDTQYF. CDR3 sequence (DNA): TGCAGTGCTCGGGGGACAGCCGCTAGCACAGATACGCAGTATTTT.

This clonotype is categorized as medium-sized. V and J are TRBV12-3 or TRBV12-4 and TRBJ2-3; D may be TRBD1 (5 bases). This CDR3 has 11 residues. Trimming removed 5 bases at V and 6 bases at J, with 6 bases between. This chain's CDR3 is CASSPGDTQYF. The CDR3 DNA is TGTGCCAGCAGTCCAGGGGATACGCAGTATTTT.

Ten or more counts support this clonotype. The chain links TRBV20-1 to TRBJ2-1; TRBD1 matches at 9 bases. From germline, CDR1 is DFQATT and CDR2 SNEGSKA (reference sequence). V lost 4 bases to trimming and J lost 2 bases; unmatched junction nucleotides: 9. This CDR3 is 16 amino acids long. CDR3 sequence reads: CSATKTGGVTYNEQFF. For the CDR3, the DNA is TGCAGTGCTACCAAGACAGGGGGAGTAACCTACAATGAGCAGTTCTTC.

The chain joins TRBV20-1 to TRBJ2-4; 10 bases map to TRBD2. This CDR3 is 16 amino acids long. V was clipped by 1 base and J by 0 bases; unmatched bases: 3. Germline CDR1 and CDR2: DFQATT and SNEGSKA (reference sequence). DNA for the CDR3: TGCAGTGCTAGAGGTCTAGCGGGAGAAGCCAAAAACATTCAGTACTTC. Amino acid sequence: CSARGLAGEAKNIQYF.

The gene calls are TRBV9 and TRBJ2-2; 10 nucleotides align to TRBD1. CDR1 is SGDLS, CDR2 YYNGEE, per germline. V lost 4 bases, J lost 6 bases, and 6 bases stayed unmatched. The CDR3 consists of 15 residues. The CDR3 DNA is TGTGCCAGCAGCCCGGGACAGGGGTACCCCGGGGAGCTGTTTTTT. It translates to CASSPGQGYPGELFF. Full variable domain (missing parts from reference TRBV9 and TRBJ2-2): DSGVTQTPKHLITATGQRVTLRCSPRSGDLSVYWYQQSLDQGLQFLIQYYNGEERAKGNILERFSAQQFPDLHSELNLSSLELGDSALYFCASSPGQGYPGELFFGEGSRLTVL.

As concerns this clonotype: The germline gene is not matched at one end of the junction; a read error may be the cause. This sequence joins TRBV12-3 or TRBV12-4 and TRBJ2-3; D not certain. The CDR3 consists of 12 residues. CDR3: CASSVTTDAQYF. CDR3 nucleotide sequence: TGTGCCAGCAGTGTTACCACAGATGCGCAGTATTTT.

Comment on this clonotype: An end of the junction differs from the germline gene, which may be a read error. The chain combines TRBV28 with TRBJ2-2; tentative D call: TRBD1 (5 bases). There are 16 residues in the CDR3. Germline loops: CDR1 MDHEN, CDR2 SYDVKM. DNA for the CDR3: TGTACCAGCACCGAACCACACCAGGGCGGAACCGGGGAGCTGTTTTTT. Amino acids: CTSTEPHQGGTGELFF.

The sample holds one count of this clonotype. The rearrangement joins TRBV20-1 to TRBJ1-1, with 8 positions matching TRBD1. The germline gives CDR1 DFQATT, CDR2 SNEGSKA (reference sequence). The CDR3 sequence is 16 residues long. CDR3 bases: TGCACTGCCCCTCGTCCCGGGACAGGAATGGAGGCTGAAGCTTTCTTT. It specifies CTAPRPGTGMEAEAFF.

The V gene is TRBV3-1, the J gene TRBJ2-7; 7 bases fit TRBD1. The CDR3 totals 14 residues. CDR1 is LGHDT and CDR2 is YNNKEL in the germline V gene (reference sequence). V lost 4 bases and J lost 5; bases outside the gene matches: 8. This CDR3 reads CASSPRQGFNEQYF. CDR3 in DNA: TGTGCCAGCAGCCCACGACAGGGTTTCAACGAGCAGTACTTC.

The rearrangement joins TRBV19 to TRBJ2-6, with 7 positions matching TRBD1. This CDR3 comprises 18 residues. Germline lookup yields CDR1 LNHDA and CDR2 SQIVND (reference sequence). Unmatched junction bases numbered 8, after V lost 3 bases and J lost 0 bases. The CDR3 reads CASSMGPQGSSGANVLTF. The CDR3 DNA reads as TGTGCCAGTAGTATGGGACCACAGGGGAGCTCTGGGGCCAACGTCCTGACTTTC.

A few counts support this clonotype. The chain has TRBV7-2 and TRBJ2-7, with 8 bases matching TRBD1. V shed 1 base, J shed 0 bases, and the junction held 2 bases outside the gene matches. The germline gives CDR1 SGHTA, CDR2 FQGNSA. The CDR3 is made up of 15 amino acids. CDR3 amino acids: CASSLGTGLSYEQYF. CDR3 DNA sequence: TGTGCCAGCAGCTTAGGGACAGGGCTCTCCTACGAGCAGTACTTC.

Written as DNA, the CDR3 is TGTGCCAGCAGCCGCGGGACTAGAACAGATACGCAGTATTTT. Amino acids: CASSRGTRTDTQYF. The chain is built from TRBV14 and TRBJ2-3; the match to TRBD2 covers 8 bases. This CDR3 contains 14 residues. With 4 bases clipped from V and 3 bases from J, the junction kept 3 bases outside the gene matches. Germline CDR1 is SGHDN and CDR2 is FVKESK.

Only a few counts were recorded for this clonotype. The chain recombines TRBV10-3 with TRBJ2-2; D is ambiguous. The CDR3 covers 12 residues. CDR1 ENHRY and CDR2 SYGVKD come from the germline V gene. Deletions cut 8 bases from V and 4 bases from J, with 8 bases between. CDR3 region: CAISSVTGELFF. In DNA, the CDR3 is TGTGCCATCTCGTCAGTCACCGGGGAGCTGTTTTTT.

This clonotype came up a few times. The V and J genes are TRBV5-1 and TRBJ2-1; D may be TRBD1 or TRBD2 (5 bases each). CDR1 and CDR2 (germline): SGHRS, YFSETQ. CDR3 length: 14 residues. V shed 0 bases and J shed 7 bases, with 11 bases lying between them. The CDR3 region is CASSLGDPANEQFF. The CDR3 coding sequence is TGCGCCAGCAGCTTGGGGGACCCGGCTAATGAGCAGTTCTTC.

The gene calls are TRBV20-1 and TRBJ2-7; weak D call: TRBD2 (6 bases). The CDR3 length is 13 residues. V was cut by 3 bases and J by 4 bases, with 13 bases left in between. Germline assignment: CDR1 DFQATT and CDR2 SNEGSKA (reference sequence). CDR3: CSASGGEEYEQYF. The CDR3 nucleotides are TGCAGTGCTAGCGGGGGAGAGGAATACGAGCAGTACTTC.

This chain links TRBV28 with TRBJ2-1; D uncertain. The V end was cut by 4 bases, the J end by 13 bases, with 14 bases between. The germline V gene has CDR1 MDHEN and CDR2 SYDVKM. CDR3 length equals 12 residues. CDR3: CASSSSLVSQFF. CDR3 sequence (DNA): TGTGCCAGCAGTTCATCCCTCGTCTCACAGTTCTTC.

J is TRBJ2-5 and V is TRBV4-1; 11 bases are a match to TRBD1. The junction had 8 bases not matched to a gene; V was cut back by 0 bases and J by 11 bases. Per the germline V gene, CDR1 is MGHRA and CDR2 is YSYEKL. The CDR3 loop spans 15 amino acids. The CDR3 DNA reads TGCGCCAGCAGCCAAGAGCCGGGACAGGGGGGTGTGCAGTACTTC. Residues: CASSQEPGQGGVQYF.

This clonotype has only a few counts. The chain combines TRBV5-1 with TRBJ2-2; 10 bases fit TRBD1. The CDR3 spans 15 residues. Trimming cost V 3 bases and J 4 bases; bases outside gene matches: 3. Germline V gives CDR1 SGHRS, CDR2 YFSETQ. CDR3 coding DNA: TGCGCCAGCAGCTGGGACAGGGGTGGCACCGGGGAGCTGTTTTTT. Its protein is CASSWDRGGTGELFF.

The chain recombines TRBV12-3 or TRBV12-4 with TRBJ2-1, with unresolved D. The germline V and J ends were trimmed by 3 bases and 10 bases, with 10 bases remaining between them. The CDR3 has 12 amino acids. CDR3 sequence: CASSFDDGEQFF. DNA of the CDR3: TGTGCCAGCAGTTTCGACGACGGGGAGCAGTTCTTC.